The rows below give T cell receptor beta chains drawn from one sample of a study of CD8 T cells in Susac syndrome. TCRdb re-analysed the immunoSEQ multiplex PCR reads in MiXCR, keeping a single row per CDR3 protein. The repertoire holds about 130,000 distinct CDR3 sequences, with under 95% as singletons. The specimen was CD8+ T cells from PBMCs. These TCRs come from a human donor with multiple sclerosis. The CDR3 runs from the conserved cysteine through the conserved F or W. A D gene is named only where the DNA matches it firmly. Expanded clones are given a class, and other clones once, few, many or no size at all.

J gene: TRBJ2-1
V gene: TRBV12-3/TRBV12-4
D gene: NA
clone size: NA
CDR3 protein: CASSPGRTGYSYNEQFF
CDR3 DNA: TGTGCCAGCAGTCCGGGTCGCACGGGGTACTCCTACAATGAGCAGTTCTTC

J gene: TRBJ1-2
V gene: TRBV6-5
D gene: NA
clone size: NA
CDR3 protein: CASTGINYGYTF
CDR3 DNA: TGTGCCAGTACTGGGATAAACTATGGCTACACCTTC

J gene: TRBJ2-7
V gene: TRBV12-3/TRBV12-4
D gene: NA
clone size: NA
CDR3 protein: CASSVRSGTYEQYF
CDR3 DNA: TGTGCCAGCAGTGTTCGTAGCGGCACCTACGAGCAGTACTTC

J gene: TRBJ1-5
V gene: TRBV19
D gene: NA
clone size: NA
CDR3 protein: CASSIGWNQPQHF
CDR3 DNA: TGTGCCAGTAGTATTGGGTGGAATCAGCCCCAGCATTTT

J gene: TRBJ1-1
V gene: TRBV29-1
D gene: NA
clone size: NA
CDR3 protein: CSVEFALGEAFF
CDR3 DNA: TGCAGCGTTGAATTCGCTCTCGGTGAAGCTTTCTTT

J gene: TRBJ2-1
V gene: TRBV12-3/TRBV12-4
D gene: TRBD2
clone size: NA
CDR3 protein: CASSTPLGGQSSYNEQFF
CDR3 DNA: TGTGCCAGCAGTACCCCCCTGGGAGGGCAAAGCTCCTACAATGAGCAGTTCTTC

J gene: TRBJ2-1
V gene: TRBV4-3
D gene: TRBD2
clone size: NA
CDR3 protein: CASSQEARLAVYYNEQFF
CDR3 DNA: TGCGCCAGCAGCCAAGAGGCCCGCCTAGCGGTCTACTACAATGAGCAGTTCTTC

J gene: TRBJ1-5
V gene: TRBV2
D gene: NA
clone size: NA
CDR3 protein: CASSEVAANQPRHF
CDR3 DNA: TGTGCCAGCAGTGAAGTGGCAGCAAATCAGCCCCGGCATTTT

J gene: TRBJ1-4
V gene: TRBV12-5
D gene: NA
clone size: NA
CDR3 protein: CASGLGLVGTNEKLFF
CDR3 DNA: TGTGCTAGTGGTTTGGGGTTAGTTGGAACTAATGAAAAACTGTTTTTT

J gene: TRBJ2-2
V gene: TRBV30
D gene: NA
clone size: NA
CDR3 protein: CAWSLGTGELFF
CDR3 DNA: TGTGCCTGGAGCCTTGGCACCGGGGAGCTGTTTTTT

J gene: TRBJ2-7
V gene: TRBV30
D gene: TRBD2
clone size: NA
CDR3 protein: CAWSVPRWGGRYEQYF
CDR3 DNA: TGTGCCTGGAGTGTACCTCGCTGGGGCGGGAGGTACGAGCAGTACTTC

J gene: TRBJ2-7
V gene: TRBV4-3
D gene: NA
clone size: once
CDR3 protein: CASSQMGQAGEQYF
CDR3 DNA: TGCGCCAGCAGCCAAATGGGCCAGGCCGGCGAGCAGTACTTC

J gene: TRBJ2-7
V gene: TRBV7-9
D gene: TRBD1
clone size: once
CDR3 protein: CASSFVTGSYEQYF
CDR3 DNA: TGTGCCAGCAGCTTCGTGACAGGGTCGTACGAGCAGTACTTC

J gene: TRBJ2-1
V gene: TRBV18
D gene: NA
clone size: few
CDR3 protein: CASSPRSEQFF
CDR3 DNA: TGTGCCAGCTCACCACGGAGTGAGCAGTTCTTC

J gene: TRBJ2-6
V gene: TRBV12-3/TRBV12-4
D gene: TRBD2
clone size: NA
CDR3 protein: CASSFFDSRTSGGANVLTF
CDR3 DNA: TGTGCCAGCAGTTTCTTCGACTCTAGGACTAGCGGGGGGGCCAACGTCCTGACTTTC

J gene: TRBJ1-2
V gene: TRBV12-3/TRBV12-4
D gene: TRBD1
clone size: NA
CDR3 protein: CASSDQGALGRGYTF
CDR3 DNA: TGTGCCAGCAGTGACCAGGGGGCCCTAGGTAGAGGCTACACCTTC

J gene: TRBJ2-1
V gene: TRBV6-4
D gene: TRBD2
clone size: once
CDR3 protein: CASSVEAGGPWNEQFF
CDR3 DNA: TGTGCCAGCAGTGTTGAGGCGGGAGGGCCGTGGAATGAGCAGTTCTTC

J gene: TRBJ1-5
V gene: TRBV6-5
D gene: NA
clone size: NA
CDR3 protein: CASSPSGERQPQHF
CDR3 DNA: TGTGCCAGCAGTCCCTCCGGGGAGCGGCAGCCCCAGCATTTT

J gene: TRBJ1-1
V gene: TRBV5-6
D gene: NA
clone size: NA
CDR3 protein: CASSLARRTEAFF
CDR3 DNA: TGTGCCAGCAGCTTGGCTAGGAGAACTGAAGCTTTCTTT

J gene: TRBJ1-1
V gene: TRBV4-3
D gene: NA
clone size: NA
CDR3 protein: CASSQGAGQMNTEAFF
CDR3 DNA: TGCGCCAGCAGCCAAGGCGCAGGGCAAATGAACACTGAAGCTTTCTTT

J gene: TRBJ2-1
V gene: TRBV5-6
D gene: TRBD1
clone size: NA
CDR3 protein: CASSLARTGGDEQFF
CDR3 DNA: TGTGCCAGCAGCTTGGCCAGGACAGGGGGTGATGAGCAGTTCTTC

J gene: TRBJ2-6
V gene: TRBV19
D gene: NA
clone size: NA
CDR3 protein: CASSVSGANVLTF
CDR3 DNA: TGTGCCAGTAGTGTCTCTGGGGCCAACGTCCTGACTTTC

J gene: TRBJ2-2
V gene: TRBV29-1
D gene: TRBD2
clone size: NA
CDR3 protein: CSVVRLAGTGELFF
CDR3 DNA: TGCAGCGTTGTACGACTAGCGGGCACCGGGGAGCTGTTTTTT

J gene: TRBJ1-3
V gene: TRBV30
D gene: NA
clone size: NA
CDR3 protein: CASYWGVGLGGNTIYF
CDR3 DNA: TGTGCCTCTTATTGGGGCGTCGGGCTGGGTGGAAACACCATATATTTT

J gene: TRBJ1-1
V gene: TRBV7-9
D gene: NA
clone size: NA
CDR3 protein: CASSRGGAYTEAFF
CDR3 DNA: TGTGCCAGCAGCCGGGGGGGGGCCTACACTGAAGCTTTCTTT

J gene: TRBJ1-1
V gene: TRBV19
D gene: NA
clone size: NA
CDR3 protein: CASSSILGMNTEAFF
CDR3 DNA: TGTGCCAGTAGTTCAATACTGGGGATGAACACTGAAGCTTTCTTT

J gene: TRBJ1-2
V gene: TRBV30
D gene: NA
clone size: once
CDR3 protein: CAWSVVGGYGYTF
CDR3 DNA: TGTGCCTGGAGTGTAGTAGGTGGCTATGGCTACACCTTC